This paragraph reports one TCR beta chain. Its antigen is undetermined. As defined, naive CD8 cells were CD45RO-negative and positively selected for CCR7, with terminally differentiated effector memory CD45RA+ cells excluded. The data were taken from a study of shared clonotypes between healthy human individuals. Study-wide points: Relative to clonotypes present in all four donors, those not shared had lower generation probabilities. A generally larger estimated richness was seen in naive subsets than in memory subsets. Though the depth was large, rarefaction showed that sorted-subset sequencing was incomplete.

Per the original methods: In the immunoSEQ data, sequences were junction-only and lacked quality scores, so filtering differed. Method: immunoSEQ multiplex PCR; TCRdb's copy keeps in-frame clones and lacks some. The V and J calls and clone size were taken over from that table, and D and trimming were inferred from the DNA. The repertoire includes 2 million to 2.5 million clones, just under 95% of them detected once, and roughly 1% sits in the top ten. The J segment lost 3 bases and the V segment lost 7 bases, leaving 7 bases of the junction unmatched. The CDR3 runs 13 residues. Germline CDR1 reads SQVTM; CDR2 reads ANQGSEA.

The rearrangement uses TRBV29-1 and TRBJ1-1; 8 bases are shared with TRBD1. The source is a man aged 18 to 29 in good health. The material sequenced was naive CD8+ T cells sorted from blood. The CDR3 loop reads CSASDREDTEAFF. CDR3 nucleotide sequence: TGCAGCGCCTCGGACAGGGAAGACACTGAAGCTTTCTTT.